Listed below are T cell receptor beta chains from one sample, sequenced in a study of shared clonotypes between healthy human individuals. TCRdb's table, derived via immunoSEQ multiplex PCR, lists solely in-frame clones and lacks some. Counted here are about 580,000 clones, more than 95% occurring once; the ten biggest clones make up roughly 0.29%. Sequenced material: naive CD8+ T cells sorted from blood. The receptors shown here come from a man aged 30 to 39 in good health. CDR3s include the opening cysteine and the closing phenylalanine or tryptophan. Each record gives: CDR3 protein, CDR3 DNA, V gene, J gene, clone size, D gene. The D gene is left open where the match is weak. Size is stated for part of the rows, as once, few or many counts, or as a class when the clone is expanded.

CASSVDGAYEQYF	TGTGCCAGCAGCGTAGACGGTGCCTACGAGCAGTACTTC	TRBV9	TRBJ2-7	once	.
CASSPTGALHSGANVLTF	TGTGCCAGCAGCCCGACAGGGGCCCTTCACTCTGGGGCCAACGTCCTGACTTTC	TRBV9	TRBJ2-6	.	TRBD1
CASSLGTGGGEQFF	TGTGCCAGCAGTTTAGGGACAGGGGGCGGTGAGCAGTTCTTC	TRBV27	TRBJ2-1	.	TRBD1
CASSQDRGYEQYF	TGTGCCAGCAGCCAAGACAGGGGCTACGAGCAGTACTTC	TRBV5-4	TRBJ2-7	.	TRBD1
CASSWPGTGYEQYF	TGCGCCAGCAGCTGGCCCGGGACAGGCTACGAGCAGTACTTC	TRBV5-1	TRBJ2-7	.	TRBD1
CASSPPNNDEQYF	TGTGCCAGCTCACCACCTAACAACGACGAGCAGTACTTC	TRBV18	TRBJ2-7	.	.
CASSLTSGSLYEQYF	TGCGCCAGCAGCCTGACTAGCGGGAGTCTCTACGAGCAGTACTTC	TRBV5-1	TRBJ2-7	.	TRBD2
CASSFLQGFGGYTF	TGTGCCAGCAGTTTCCTGCAGGGGTTCGGTGGCTACACCTTC	TRBV27	TRBJ1-2	once	.
CASSARDSLNEKLFF	TGTGCCAGCAGCGCGAGGGACAGCCTAAATGAAAAACTGTTTTTT	TRBV9	TRBJ1-4	once	TRBD1
CAISESSYEQYF	TGTGCCATCAGTGAGTCGTCTTACGAGCAGTACTTC	TRBV10-3	TRBJ2-7	.	.
CASSFYRNNNEQFF	TGCGCCAGCAGCTTTTACCGGAACAACAATGAGCAGTTCTTC	TRBV5-1	TRBJ2-1	once	.
CASSLALAGADTQYF	TGTGCCAGCAGCTTGGCCCTAGCGGGTGCAGATACGCAGTATTTT	TRBV5-4	TRBJ2-3	.	TRBD2
CASSPHVRDSYNEQFF	TGTGCCAGCAGTCCCCACGTCAGAGACTCCTACAATGAGCAGTTCTTC	TRBV9	TRBJ2-1	.	.
CASSYGQGVNQPQHF	TGTGCCAGCAGTTACGGACAGGGGGTCAATCAGCCCCAGCATTTT	TRBV6-5	TRBJ1-5	.	TRBD1
CASFGRVNEQFF	TGTGCCAGCTTCGGACGAGTCAATGAGCAGTTCTTC	TRBV2	TRBJ2-1	.	.
CASSPGGSEQFF	TGTGCCAGCAGCCCGGGTGGGTCTGAGCAGTTCTTC	TRBV27	TRBJ2-1	.	.
CASSSTGTDGNTIYF	TGCGCCAGCTCTTCGACGGGGACGGACGGAAACACCATATATTTT	TRBV5-1	TRBJ1-3	.	.
CATSDSKSSYEQYF	TGTGCCACTTCGGACAGTAAGAGCTCCTACGAGCAGTACTTC	TRBV2	TRBJ2-7	.	.
CASSGTGQGIYEQYF	TGTGCCAGCAGTGGAACGGGACAGGGGATCTACGAGCAGTACTTC	TRBV7-2	TRBJ2-7	.	TRBD1
CASSPGTGTDTQYF	TGTGCCAGCAGCCCTGGGACTGGCACAGATACGCAGTATTTT	TRBV7-9	TRBJ2-3	.	.
CSGIRQGRRNTEAFF	TGCAGCGGTATCCGACAGGGTAGGCGGAACACTGAAGCTTTCTTT	TRBV29-1	TRBJ1-1	.	TRBD1
CASRLAGEAYEQYF	TGTGCCAGCAGACTAGCGGGAGAAGCTTACGAGCAGTACTTC	TRBV27	TRBJ2-7	.	TRBD2
CASSSGLAGGYEQYF	TGTGCCAGCAGTTCGGGACTAGCGGGGGGCTACGAGCAGTACTTC	TRBV28	TRBJ2-7	.	TRBD2
CASSTDEGNQPQHF	TGTGCCAGCAGCACCGATGAGGGTAATCAGCCCCAGCATTTT	TRBV9	TRBJ1-5	.	.
CASSYGIMNYEQYF	TGTGCCAGCAGTTACGGAATTATGAACTACGAGCAGTACTTC	TRBV6-5	TRBJ2-7	.	.
CSVDEGGMNTEAFF	TGCAGCGTGGACGAGGGAGGGATGAACACTGAAGCTTTCTTT	TRBV29-1	TRBJ1-1	.	.
CASSSLLPRGRGFQETQYF	TGTGCCAGCAGCTCACTTTTGCCCCGGGGGAGAGGTTTCCAAGAGACCCAGTACTTC	TRBV7-8	TRBJ2-5	.	.
CSVEFVPDNTEAFF	TGCAGCGTTGAGTTTGTCCCAGATAACACTGAAGCTTTCTTT	TRBV29-1	TRBJ1-1	.	.
CASSVGRAGGFEQFF	TGTGCCAGCAGCGTAGGTAGGGCGGGAGGCTTTGAGCAGTTCTTC	TRBV9	TRBJ2-1	.	TRBD2
CASSLALGVQDEAFF	TGTGCCAGCAGCTTAGCGCTAGGGGTACAGGATGAAGCTTTCTTT	TRBV7-6	TRBJ1-1	.	.
CSVGDGNNEKLFF	TGCAGCGTGGGGGACGGAAATAATGAAAAACTGTTTTTT	TRBV29-1	TRBJ1-4	once	.
CASSQGTTPVDTQYF	TGTGCCAGCAGCCAAGGGACAACCCCAGTCGATACGCAGTATTTT	TRBV14	TRBJ2-3	.	.
CASSIGADSYEQYF	TGTGCCAGTAGTATAGGGGCGGATTCCTACGAGCAGTACTTC	TRBV19	TRBJ2-7	.	.